This TCR beta chain was observed in a study of blood T cell repertoires in COVID-19. Study in general: Samples taken during acute and convalescent COVID-19 were collected in the United States, Italy and Spain. The analysed material was cDNA or gDNA that came from T cells, B-cell-depleted T cells, or PBMCs.

The authors' processing: Quantification of nucleated cells was approximated via reference gene primer amplification. Data came from immunoSEQ multiplex PCR; TCRdb stores just in-frame clones and leaves some out. V and J calls and clone size are as listed in that table; D and trimming were resolved from the DNA. The sample yields 150,000 to 200,000 clones, about 88% seen once. Per germline, CDR1 KGHSH and CDR2 LQKENI. Trimming cost V 2 bases and J 7 bases; bases outside gene matches: 10. CDR3 length: 18 amino acids. Input material: peripheral blood. The receptor was isolated from an elderly woman in a cohort sampled during active or convalescent COVID-19. This sequence joins TRBV18 and TRBJ2-1; 14 bases match TRBD2. CDR3: CASSPSLGTSGSGNEQFF. The CDR3 DNA sequence: TGTGCCAGCTCACCATCTTTGGGGACTAGCGGGAGTGGTAATGAGCAGTTCTTC.